Listed below are T cell receptor beta chains from one sample, sequenced in a study of beta chain features in type 1 diabetes. Data came from immunoSEQ multiplex PCR; TCRdb stores just in-frame clones and leaves some out. In the table there are 450,000 or so clones, over 10% of which are singletons. Material for sequencing was naive CD4+ T cells from blood. These receptors were collected from a woman between 18 and 29 years old in good health. Both conserved end residues are part of each CDR3. The D gene is left open where the match is weak. The size entry is marked missing in some rows and otherwise reads once, few, many or a size class.

d_gene,v_gene,j_gene,abundance,CDR3nt,CDR3aa
NA,TRBV20-1,TRBJ2-3,NA,TGCAGTGCCGGACCAGATACGCAGTATTTT,CSAGPDTQYF
NA,TRBV11-2,TRBJ2-1,NA,TGTGCCAGCAGCTTAGGGGTGGGTCCAGCCTACAATGAGCAGTTCTTC,CASSLGVGPAYNEQFF
NA,TRBV18,TRBJ2-5,NA,TGTGCCAGCTCAGCGATGGAGACCCAGTACTTC,CASSAMETQYF
NA,TRBV14,TRBJ2-4,NA,TGTGCCAGCAGCCAAGTGGGGGGCCACTCGGCCGGAAACATTCAGTACTTC,CASSQVGGHSAGNIQYF
NA,TRBV6-1,TRBJ2-3,few,TGTGCCAGCAGGGACAGAGGCACAACAGATACGCAGTATTTT,CASRDRGTTDTQYF
TRBD1,TRBV7-9,TRBJ2-2,few,TGTGCCAGCAGCCACGGACAGGCGGAAACCGGGGAGCTGTTTTTT,CASSHGQAETGELFF
NA,TRBV5-1,TRBJ2-5,few,TGCGCCAGCAGCTTGAGGGGATTCGGGGCGGAGACCCAGTACTTC,CASSLRGFGAETQYF
NA,TRBV7-3,TRBJ2-2,NA,TGTGCCAGCAGCTCTTTGGCCAACACCGGGGAGCTGTTTTTT,CASSSLANTGELFF
NA,TRBV4-2,TRBJ2-1,NA,TGTGCCAGCAGTCCCACCGGCGGACCCTCCTACAATGAGCAGTTCTTC,CASSPTGGPSYNEQFF
TRBD1,TRBV4-1,TRBJ1-1,few,TGCGCCAGCAGCCAAGCAAAGGACAGGAAAACGGCTGAAGCTTTCTTT,CASSQAKDRKTAEAFF
TRBD2,TRBV7-2,TRBJ2-5,NA,TGTGCCAGCAGCTTAACCACGGGACTAGTGGGTGCGTCCCAGTACTTC,CASSLTTGLVGASQYF
TRBD1,TRBV2,TRBJ2-2,few,TGTGCCAGCAGTGGACAGGGGTTAACCGGGGAGCTGTTTTTT,CASSGQGLTGELFF
TRBD1,TRBV7-9,TRBJ2-1,NA,TGTGCCAGCACCACGGACAGGAGGTCCTACAATGAGCAGTTCTTC,CASTTDRRSYNEQFF
NA,TRBV4-1,TRBJ2-5,NA,TGCGCCAGCAGCCAAGTCGTCCAGGGAGCCGGTGACCAAGAGACCCAGTACTTC,CASSQVVQGAGDQETQYF
TRBD1,TRBV30,TRBJ1-6,NA,TGTGCCTGGAGTGGAAGCCGGGACAGGCTTTATAATTCACCCCTCCACTTT,CAWSGSRDRLYNSPLHF
NA,TRBV7-2,TRBJ2-5,NA,TGTGCCAGCAGCTTACGGTCTCGAGAGACCCAGTACTTC,CASSLRSRETQYF
NA,TRBV27,TRBJ1-2,NA,TGTGCCAGCAGTTTATCGGCAGGCTATGGCTACACCTTC,CASSLSAGYGYTF
NA,TRBV28,TRBJ1-2,NA,TGTGCCAGCAGCCTCGGTTTCAACTATGGCTACACCTTC,CASSLGFNYGYTF
NA,TRBV30,TRBJ2-1,few,TGTGCCTGGAGTACCGTAGATGAGCAGTTCTTC,CAWSTVDEQFF
NA,TRBV6-6,TRBJ2-2,few,TGTGCCAGCAGCGTGGGGCGGGGGAACACCGGGGAGCTGTTTTTT,CASSVGRGNTGELFF
TRBD1,TRBV29-1,TRBJ2-7,few,TGCAGCGTCTTAGCCCTCGACAGGGCATTTGGGGAGCAGTACTTC,CSVLALDRAFGEQYF
NA,TRBV18,TRBJ2-3,few,TGTGCCAGCTCAACGAGAGTCACAGATACGCAGTATTTT,CASSTRVTDTQYF
TRBD1,TRBV7-9,TRBJ2-7,NA,TGTGCCAGCAGCCCCAACAGGGACAGCTCCTACGAGCAGTACTTC,CASSPNRDSSYEQYF
TRBD2,TRBV7-3,TRBJ2-2,NA,TGTGCCAGCAGCCTATCTAGCGGCGGCACCGGGGAGCTGTTTTTT,CASSLSSGGTGELFF
NA,TRBV4-3,TRBJ1-2,few,TGCGCCAGCAGCCGGCGGAGGGGATGGGGCTATGGCTACACCTTC,CASSRRRGWGYGYTF
NA,TRBV9,TRBJ2-3,few,TGTGCCAGCAGCGTAGCCTTGAGCACAGATACGCAGTATTTT,CASSVALSTDTQYF
TRBD2,TRBV9,TRBJ2-1,NA,TGTGCCAGCAGCGTATATGACTATCGGGGAGGGCCTGAGCAGTTCTTC,CASSVYDYRGGPEQFF
NA,TRBV7-2,TRBJ2-2,few,TGTGCCAGCAGCCTCGGGACAACGAACACCGGGGAGCTGTTTTTT,CASSLGTTNTGELFF
TRBD2,TRBV9,TRBJ2-2,few,TGTGCCAGCAGCGCATCAAGCGGGAGAAACACCGGGGAGCTGTTTTTT,CASSASSGRNTGELFF
NA,TRBV18,TRBJ2-5,few,TGTGCCAGCTCACTGGACTTGGGGCAAGAGACCCAGTACTTC,CASSLDLGQETQYF
TRBD2,TRBV4-3,TRBJ2-3,NA,TGCGCCAGCAGCCAAGGGTCGACTAGCGGAGGCACAGATACGCAGTATTTT,CASSQGSTSGGTDTQYF
TRBD2,TRBV5-6,TRBJ2-5,NA,TGTGCCAGCAGCTTGGGGATGGGACTAGCGTATCAAGAGACCCAGTACTTC,CASSLGMGLAYQETQYF
NA,TRBV9,TRBJ2-7,NA,TGTGCCAGCAGCGTAAAGATTGCGGACGAGCAGTACTTC,CASSVKIADEQYF